This T cell receptor (beta chain) comes out of a study of shared clonotypes between healthy human individuals. Study context: Each donor's CD8 memory used one plate, CD8 naive two, each CD4 subset three.

Study observations and caveats: Naive CD4 clonotypes were shared across a handful of donors at roughly 5.3%.

In the naive CD8 group, cells lacked CD45RO and were positively selected for CCR7, so terminally differentiated effector memory CD45RA+ cells were left out. Donors, without exception, were Caucasian adults residing in Nashville, Tennessee. V dropped 7 bases and J dropped 6 bases, with 16 bases sitting between them. Germline V lookup: CDR1 MNHEY, CDR2 SVGAGI. The CDR3 has 13 residues. Comments on this clone: The antigen is not known.

Clones were read by immunoSEQ multiplex PCR, and TCRdb kept only the in-frame ones, dropping some. Altogether about 2.2 million clones are present, about 92% being singletons, with the ten largest covering roughly 1.7%. The rearrangement uses TRBV6-5 and TRBJ2-7; unclear D gene. The sequence was collected from a man aged 18 to 29 in good health. Some clones in this sample may be carry-over from other donors' samples. Source material: naive CD8+ T cells from PBMCs. CDR3 sequence reads: CASTITPSSEQYF. For the CDR3, the DNA is TGTGCCAGCACCATCACCCCCAGTTCCGAGCAGTACTTC.